The clone carrying this T cell receptor beta chain showed up just a few times. No antigen is known for it. cDNA libraries of TCR beta carried unique molecular identifiers. MiXCR, applied by TCRdb to the PCR reads, yields one record per CDR3 protein. The data show a few hundred thousand distinct CDR3 sequences, roughly 30% seen once. Trimming shortened V by 2 bases and J by 7 bases, and 3 bases separated the two germline ends. Germline assignment: CDR1 LGHNT and CDR2 FRNRAP. This CDR3 has 11 amino acids. These data are taken from a study of post-analysis software for immune sequencing data. Study-wide results and limits: Four or five TRBV segments occurring more often in patients than controls included TRBV5-6, TRBV5-1 and TRBV20-1. Normalized Chao1 diversity was significantly lower in multiple sclerosis patients than in controls.

The sample comprised blood. This sequence was found in a girl aged 5 to 17 with multiple sclerosis. This rearrangement joins TRBV12-5 to TRBJ2-1; D call uncertain. CDR3 nucleotide sequence: TGTGCTAGTGGTTTGAGAAATGAGCAGTTCTTC. Translating it yields CASGLRNEQFF.